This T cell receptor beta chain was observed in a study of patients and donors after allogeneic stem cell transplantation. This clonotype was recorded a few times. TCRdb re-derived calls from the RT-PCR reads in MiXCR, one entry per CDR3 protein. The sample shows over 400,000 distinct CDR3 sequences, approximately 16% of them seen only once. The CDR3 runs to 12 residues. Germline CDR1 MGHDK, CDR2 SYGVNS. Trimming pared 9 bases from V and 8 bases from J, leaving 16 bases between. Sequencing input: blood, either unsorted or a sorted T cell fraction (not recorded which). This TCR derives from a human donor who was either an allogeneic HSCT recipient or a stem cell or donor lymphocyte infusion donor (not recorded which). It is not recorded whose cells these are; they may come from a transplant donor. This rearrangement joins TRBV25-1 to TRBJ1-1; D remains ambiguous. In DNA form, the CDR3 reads TGTGCCAGTCGCGTGCCCGGGATCGAAGCTTTCTTT. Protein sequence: CASRVPGIEAFF.